This TCR beta chain was observed in a study of T cell repertoires in cytomegalovirus infection. The overall study: Public TCR beta signatures marked donors with CMV infection and the matching HLA.

TCRdb processed the reads anew with MiXCR; each CDR3 protein has one entry. The sample holds hundreds of thousands of distinct CDR3 sequences, around 10% seen once. Points on this clonotype: Its antigen remains unknown.

Study results and limitations: Carriage of CMV together with the relevant HLA was identifiable through cumulative public TCR beta family frequency. HLA-C-restricted CMV-specific TCR beta clonotypes were dominant in the ex vivo response.

Trimming stripped 2 bases from V and 5 bases from J, with 14 bases between. Germline CDR1 is SGHAT and CDR2 is FQNNGV. The CDR3 consists of 15 residues. The TCR comes from a human donor in good health (CMV status not recorded). Some clones in this sample may be carry-over from other donors' samples. The sample consisted of PBMCs. The chain employs TRBV11-2 and TRBJ2-3; possible D gene TRBD2, 5 bases. CDR3 in DNA: TGTGCCAGCAGCTTATGGAGACAAGAGGGAGATACGCAGTATTTT. Translated, it gives CASSLWRQEGDTQYF.